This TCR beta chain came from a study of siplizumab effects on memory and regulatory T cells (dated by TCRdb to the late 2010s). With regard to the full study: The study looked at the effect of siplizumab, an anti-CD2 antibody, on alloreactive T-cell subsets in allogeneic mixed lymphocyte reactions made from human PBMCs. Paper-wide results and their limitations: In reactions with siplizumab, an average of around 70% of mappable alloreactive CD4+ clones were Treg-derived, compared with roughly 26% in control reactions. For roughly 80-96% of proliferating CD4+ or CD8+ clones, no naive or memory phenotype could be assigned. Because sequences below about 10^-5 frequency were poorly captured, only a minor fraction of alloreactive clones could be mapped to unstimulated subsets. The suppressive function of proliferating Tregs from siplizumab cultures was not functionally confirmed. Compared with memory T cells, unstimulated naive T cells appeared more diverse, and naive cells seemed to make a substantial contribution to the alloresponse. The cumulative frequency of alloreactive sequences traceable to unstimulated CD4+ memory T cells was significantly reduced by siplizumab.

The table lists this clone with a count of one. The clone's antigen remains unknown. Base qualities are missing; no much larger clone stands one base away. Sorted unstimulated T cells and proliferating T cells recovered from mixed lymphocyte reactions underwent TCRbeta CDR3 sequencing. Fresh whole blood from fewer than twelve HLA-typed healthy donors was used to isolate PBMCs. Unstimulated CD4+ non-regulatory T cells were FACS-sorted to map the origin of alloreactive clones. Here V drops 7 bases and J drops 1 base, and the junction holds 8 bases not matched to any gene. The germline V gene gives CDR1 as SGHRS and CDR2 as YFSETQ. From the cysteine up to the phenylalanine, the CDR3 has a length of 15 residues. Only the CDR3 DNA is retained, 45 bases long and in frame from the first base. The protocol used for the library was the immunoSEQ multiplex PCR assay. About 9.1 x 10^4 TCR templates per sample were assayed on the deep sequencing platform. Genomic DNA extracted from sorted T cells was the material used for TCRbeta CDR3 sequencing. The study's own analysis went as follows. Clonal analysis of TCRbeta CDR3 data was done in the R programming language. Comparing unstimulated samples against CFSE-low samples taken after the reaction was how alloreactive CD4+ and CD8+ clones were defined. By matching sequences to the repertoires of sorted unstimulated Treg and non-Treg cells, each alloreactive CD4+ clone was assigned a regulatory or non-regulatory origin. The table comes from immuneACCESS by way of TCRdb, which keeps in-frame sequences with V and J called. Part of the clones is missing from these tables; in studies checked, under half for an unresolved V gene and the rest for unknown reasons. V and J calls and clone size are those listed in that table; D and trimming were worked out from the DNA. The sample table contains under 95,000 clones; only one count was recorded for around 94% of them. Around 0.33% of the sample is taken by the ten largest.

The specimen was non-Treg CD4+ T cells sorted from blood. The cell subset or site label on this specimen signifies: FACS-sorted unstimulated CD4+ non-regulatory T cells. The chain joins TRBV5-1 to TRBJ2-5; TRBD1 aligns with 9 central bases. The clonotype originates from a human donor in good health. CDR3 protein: CASRGTGRAQETQYF. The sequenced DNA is TGCGCCAGCCGTGGGACAGGGAGGGCCCAAGAGACCCAGTACTTC. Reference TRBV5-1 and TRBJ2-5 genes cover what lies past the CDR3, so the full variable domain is KAGVTQTPRYLIKTRGQQVTLSCSPISGHRSVSWYQQTPGQGLQFLFEYFSETQRNKGNFPGRFSGRQFSNSRSEMNVSTLELGDSALYLCASRGTGRAQETQYFGPGTRLLVL.